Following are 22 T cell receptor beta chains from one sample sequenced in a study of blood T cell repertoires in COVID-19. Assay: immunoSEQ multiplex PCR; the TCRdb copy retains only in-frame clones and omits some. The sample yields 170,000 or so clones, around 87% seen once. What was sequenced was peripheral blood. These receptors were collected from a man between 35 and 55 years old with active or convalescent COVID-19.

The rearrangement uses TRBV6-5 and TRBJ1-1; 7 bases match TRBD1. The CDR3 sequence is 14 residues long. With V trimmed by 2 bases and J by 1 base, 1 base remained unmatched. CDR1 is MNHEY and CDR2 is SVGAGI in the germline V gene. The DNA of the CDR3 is TGTGCCAGCAGTTACCGGACAGGGAACACTGAAGCTTTCTTT. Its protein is CASSYRTGNTEAFF.

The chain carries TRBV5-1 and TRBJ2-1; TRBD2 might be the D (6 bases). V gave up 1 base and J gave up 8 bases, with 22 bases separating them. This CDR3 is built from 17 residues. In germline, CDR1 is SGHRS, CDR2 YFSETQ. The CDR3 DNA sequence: TGCGCCAGCAGCTTGAAAGGCTGGGGCGGGAACAATGATGAGCAGTTCTTC. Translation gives CASSLKGWGGNNDEQFF.

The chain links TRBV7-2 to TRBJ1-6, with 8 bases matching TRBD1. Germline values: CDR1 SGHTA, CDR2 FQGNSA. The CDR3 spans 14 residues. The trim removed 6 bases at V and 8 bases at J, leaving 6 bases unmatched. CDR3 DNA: TGTGCCAGCAGAATTGGACAGGGTTATTCACCCCTCCACTTT. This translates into CASRIGQGYSPLHF. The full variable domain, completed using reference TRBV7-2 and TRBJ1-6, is GAGVSQSPSNKVTEKGKDVELRCDPISGHTALYWYRQSLGQGLEFLIYFQGNSAPDKSGLPSDRFSAERTGGSVSTLTIQRTQQEDSAVYLCASRIGQGYSPLHFGNGTRLTVT.

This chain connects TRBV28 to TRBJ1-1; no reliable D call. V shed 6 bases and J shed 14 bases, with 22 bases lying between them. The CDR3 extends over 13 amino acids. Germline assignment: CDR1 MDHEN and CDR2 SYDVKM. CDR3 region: CASSTYGDSNEFF. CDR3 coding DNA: TGTGCCAGCAGCACCTACGGTGATTCGAACGAGTTCTTT.

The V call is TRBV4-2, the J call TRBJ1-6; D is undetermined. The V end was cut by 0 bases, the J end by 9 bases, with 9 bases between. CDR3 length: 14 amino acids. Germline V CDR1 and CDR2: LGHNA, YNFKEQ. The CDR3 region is CASSQDWASSPLHF. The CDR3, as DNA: TGTGCCAGCAGCCAAGATTGGGCCAGTTCACCCCTCCACTTT.

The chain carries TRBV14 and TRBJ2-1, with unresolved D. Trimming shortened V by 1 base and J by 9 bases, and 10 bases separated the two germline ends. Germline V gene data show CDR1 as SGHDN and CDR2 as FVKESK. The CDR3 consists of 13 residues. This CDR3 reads CASSQVMRSEQFF. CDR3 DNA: TGTGCCAGCAGCCAAGTAATGCGGAGTGAGCAGTTCTTC. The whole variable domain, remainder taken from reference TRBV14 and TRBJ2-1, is EAGVTQFPSHSVIEKGQTVTLRCDPISGHDNLYWYRRVMGKEIKFLLHFVKESKQDESGMPNNRFLAERTGGTYSTLKVQPAELEDSGVYFCASSQVMRSEQFFGPGTRLTVL.

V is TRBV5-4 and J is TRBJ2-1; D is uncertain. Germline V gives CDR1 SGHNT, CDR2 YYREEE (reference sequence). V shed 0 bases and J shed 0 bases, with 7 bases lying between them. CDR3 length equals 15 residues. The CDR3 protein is CASSLGAGSYNEQFF. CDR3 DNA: TGTGCCAGCAGCTTGGGGGCAGGCTCCTACAATGAGCAGTTCTTC. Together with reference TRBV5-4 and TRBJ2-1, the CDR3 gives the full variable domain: ETGVTQSPTHLIKTRGQQVTLRCSSQSGHNTVSWYQQALGQGPQFIFQYYREEENGRGNFPPRFSGLQFPNYSSELNVNALELDDSALYLCASSLGAGSYNEQFFGPGTRLTVL.

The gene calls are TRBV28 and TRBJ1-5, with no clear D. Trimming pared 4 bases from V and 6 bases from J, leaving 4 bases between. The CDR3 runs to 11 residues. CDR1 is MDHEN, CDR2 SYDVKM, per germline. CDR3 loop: CASSSFQPQHF. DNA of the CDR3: TGTGCCAGCAGTTCCTTTCAGCCCCAGCATTTT.

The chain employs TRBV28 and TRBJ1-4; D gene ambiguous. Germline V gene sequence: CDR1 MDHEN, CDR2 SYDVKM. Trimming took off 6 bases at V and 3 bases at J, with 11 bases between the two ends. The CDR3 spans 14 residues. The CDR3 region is CASRMGGANEKLFF. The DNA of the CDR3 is TGTGCCAGCAGGATGGGAGGAGCTAATGAAAAACTGTTTTTT.

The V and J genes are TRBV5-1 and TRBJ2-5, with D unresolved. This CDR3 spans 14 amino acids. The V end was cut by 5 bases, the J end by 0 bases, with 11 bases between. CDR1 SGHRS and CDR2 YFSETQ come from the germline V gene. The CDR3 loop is CASRVTVNQETQYF. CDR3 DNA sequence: TGCGCCAGCAGAGTGACTGTCAACCAAGAGACCCAGTACTTC.

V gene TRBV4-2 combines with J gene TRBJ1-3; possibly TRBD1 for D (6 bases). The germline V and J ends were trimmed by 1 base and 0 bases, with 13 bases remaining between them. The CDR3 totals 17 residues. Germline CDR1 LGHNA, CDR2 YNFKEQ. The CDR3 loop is CASSQVRGPGSGNTIYF. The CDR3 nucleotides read TGTGCCAGCAGCCAAGTCAGGGGTCCGGGCTCTGGAAACACCATATATTTT.

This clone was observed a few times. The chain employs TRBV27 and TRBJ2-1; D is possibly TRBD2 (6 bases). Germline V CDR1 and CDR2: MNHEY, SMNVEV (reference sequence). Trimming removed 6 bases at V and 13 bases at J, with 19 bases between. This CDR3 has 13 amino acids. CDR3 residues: CASRTYSVGGQFF. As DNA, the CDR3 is TGTGCCAGCAGGACCTATTCTGTGGGGGGACAGTTCTTC.

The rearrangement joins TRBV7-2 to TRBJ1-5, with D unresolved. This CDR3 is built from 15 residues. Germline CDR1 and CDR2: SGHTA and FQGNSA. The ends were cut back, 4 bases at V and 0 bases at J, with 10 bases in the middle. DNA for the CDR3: TGTGCCAGCAGCTCCTCTTCAGGTAGCAATCAGCCCCAGCATTTT. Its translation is CASSSSSGSNQPQHF. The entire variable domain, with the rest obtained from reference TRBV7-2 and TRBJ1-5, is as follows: GAGVSQSPSNKVTEKGKDVELRCDPISGHTALYWYRQSLGQGLEFLIYFQGNSAPDKSGLPSDRFSAERTGGSVSTLTIQRTQQEDSAVYLCASSSSSGSNQPQHFGDGTRLSIL.

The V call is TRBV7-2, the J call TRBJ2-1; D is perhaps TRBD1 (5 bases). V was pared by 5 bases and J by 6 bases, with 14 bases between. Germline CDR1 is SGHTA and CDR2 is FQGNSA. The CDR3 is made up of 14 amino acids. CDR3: CASSTSPGPNEQFF. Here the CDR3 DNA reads TGTGCCAGCAGCACTTCCCCAGGGCCCAATGAGCAGTTCTTC.

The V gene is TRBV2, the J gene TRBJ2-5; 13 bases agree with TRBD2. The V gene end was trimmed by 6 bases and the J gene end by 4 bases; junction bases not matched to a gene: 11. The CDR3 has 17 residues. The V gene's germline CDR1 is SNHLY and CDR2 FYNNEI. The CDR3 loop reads CASSPSTSGGALETQYF. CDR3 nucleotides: TGTGCCAGCAGCCCATCAACTAGCGGGGGGGCCCTAGAGACCCAGTACTTC. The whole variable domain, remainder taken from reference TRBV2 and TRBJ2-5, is EPEVTQTPSHQVTQMGQEVILRCVPISNHLYFYWYRQILGQKVEFLVSFYNNEISEKSEIFDDQFSVERPDGSNFTLKIRSTKLEDSAMYFCASSPSTSGGALETQYFGPGTRLLVL.

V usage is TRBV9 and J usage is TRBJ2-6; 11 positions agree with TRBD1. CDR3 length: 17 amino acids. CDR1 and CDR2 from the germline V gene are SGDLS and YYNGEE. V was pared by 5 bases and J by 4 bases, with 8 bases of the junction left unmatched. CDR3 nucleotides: TGTGCCAGCAGACTTGGGACAGGGGGATCCGGGGCCAACGTCCTGACTTTC. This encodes CASRLGTGGSGANVLTF.

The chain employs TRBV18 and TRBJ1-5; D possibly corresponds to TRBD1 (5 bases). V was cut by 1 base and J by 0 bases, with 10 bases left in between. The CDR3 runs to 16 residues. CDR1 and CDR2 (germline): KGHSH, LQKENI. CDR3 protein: CASSPRGAGSNQPQHF. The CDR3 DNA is TGTGCCAGCTCACCACGTGGGGCAGGTAGCAATCAGCCCCAGCATTTT.

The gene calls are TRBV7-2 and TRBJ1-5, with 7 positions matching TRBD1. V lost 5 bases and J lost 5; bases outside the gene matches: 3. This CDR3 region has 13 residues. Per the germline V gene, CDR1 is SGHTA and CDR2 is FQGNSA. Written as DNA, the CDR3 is TGTGCCAGCAGCGTAGACAGGGATCAGCCCCAGCATTTT. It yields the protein CASSVDRDQPQHF.

Here the CDR3 reads CASSEGSPVIGYF. CDR3 DNA: TGTGCCAGCAGTGAAGGATCCCCAGTGATTGGGTACTTC. This chain uses TRBV2 with TRBJ2-7; D not resolved. Germline-derived CDR1 and CDR2 are SNHLY and FYNNEI. The CDR3 consists of 13 residues. V dropped 1 base and J dropped 12 bases, with 16 bases sitting between them.

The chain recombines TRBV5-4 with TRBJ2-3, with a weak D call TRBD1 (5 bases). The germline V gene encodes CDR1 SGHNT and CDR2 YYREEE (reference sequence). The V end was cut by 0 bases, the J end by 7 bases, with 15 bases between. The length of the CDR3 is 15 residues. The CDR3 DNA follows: TGTGCCAGCAGCTTGGGCCAGGGCGTTGTAAATACGCAGTATTTT. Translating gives CASSLGQGVVNTQYF.

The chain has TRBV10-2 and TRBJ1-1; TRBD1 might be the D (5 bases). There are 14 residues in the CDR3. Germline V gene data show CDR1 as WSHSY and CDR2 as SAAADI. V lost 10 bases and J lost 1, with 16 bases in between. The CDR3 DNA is TGCGCCACAGAGCTAGACGGGGGGAACACTGAAGCTTTCTTT. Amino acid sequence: CATELDGGNTEAFF.

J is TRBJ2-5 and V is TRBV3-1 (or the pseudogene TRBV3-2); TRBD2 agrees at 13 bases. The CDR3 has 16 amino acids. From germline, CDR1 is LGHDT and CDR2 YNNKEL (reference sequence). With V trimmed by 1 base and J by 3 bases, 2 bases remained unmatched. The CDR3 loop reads CASSQGLAGGKETQYF. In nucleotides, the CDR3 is TGTGCCAGCAGCCAAGGACTAGCGGGGGGCAAAGAGACCCAGTACTTC.